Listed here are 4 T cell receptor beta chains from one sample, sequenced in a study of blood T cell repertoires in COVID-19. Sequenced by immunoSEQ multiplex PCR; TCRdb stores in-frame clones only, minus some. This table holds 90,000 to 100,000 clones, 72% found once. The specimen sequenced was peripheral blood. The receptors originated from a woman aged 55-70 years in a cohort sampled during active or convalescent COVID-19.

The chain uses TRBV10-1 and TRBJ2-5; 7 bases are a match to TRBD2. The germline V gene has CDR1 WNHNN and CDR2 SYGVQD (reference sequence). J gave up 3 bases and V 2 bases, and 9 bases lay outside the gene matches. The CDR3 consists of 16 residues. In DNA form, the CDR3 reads TGCGCCAGCAGTGAGCGGGCTAGCGGAAAGAAAGAGACCCAGTACTTC. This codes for CASSERASGKKETQYF.

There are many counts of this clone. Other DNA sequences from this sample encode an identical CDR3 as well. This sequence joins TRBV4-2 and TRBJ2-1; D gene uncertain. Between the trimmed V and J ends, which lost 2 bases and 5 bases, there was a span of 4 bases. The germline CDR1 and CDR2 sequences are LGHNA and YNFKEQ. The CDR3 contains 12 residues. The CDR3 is CASSQRDNEQFF. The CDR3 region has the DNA TGTGCCAGCAGCCAACGCGACAATGAGCAGTTCTTC.

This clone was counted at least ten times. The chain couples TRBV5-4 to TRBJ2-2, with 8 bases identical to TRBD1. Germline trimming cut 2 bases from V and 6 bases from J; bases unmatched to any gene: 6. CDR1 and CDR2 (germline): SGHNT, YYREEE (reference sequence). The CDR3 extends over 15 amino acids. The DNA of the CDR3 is TGTGCCAGCAGCTTCCAGACAGGGGTGGCCGGGGAGCTGTTTTTT. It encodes CASSFQTGVAGELFF.

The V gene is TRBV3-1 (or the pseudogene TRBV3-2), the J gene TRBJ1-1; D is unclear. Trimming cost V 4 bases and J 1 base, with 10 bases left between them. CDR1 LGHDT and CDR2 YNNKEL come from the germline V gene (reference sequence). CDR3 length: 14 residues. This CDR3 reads CASSPGFRNTEAFF. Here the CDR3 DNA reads TGTGCCAGCAGCCCCGGGTTCAGGAACACTGAAGCTTTCTTT.